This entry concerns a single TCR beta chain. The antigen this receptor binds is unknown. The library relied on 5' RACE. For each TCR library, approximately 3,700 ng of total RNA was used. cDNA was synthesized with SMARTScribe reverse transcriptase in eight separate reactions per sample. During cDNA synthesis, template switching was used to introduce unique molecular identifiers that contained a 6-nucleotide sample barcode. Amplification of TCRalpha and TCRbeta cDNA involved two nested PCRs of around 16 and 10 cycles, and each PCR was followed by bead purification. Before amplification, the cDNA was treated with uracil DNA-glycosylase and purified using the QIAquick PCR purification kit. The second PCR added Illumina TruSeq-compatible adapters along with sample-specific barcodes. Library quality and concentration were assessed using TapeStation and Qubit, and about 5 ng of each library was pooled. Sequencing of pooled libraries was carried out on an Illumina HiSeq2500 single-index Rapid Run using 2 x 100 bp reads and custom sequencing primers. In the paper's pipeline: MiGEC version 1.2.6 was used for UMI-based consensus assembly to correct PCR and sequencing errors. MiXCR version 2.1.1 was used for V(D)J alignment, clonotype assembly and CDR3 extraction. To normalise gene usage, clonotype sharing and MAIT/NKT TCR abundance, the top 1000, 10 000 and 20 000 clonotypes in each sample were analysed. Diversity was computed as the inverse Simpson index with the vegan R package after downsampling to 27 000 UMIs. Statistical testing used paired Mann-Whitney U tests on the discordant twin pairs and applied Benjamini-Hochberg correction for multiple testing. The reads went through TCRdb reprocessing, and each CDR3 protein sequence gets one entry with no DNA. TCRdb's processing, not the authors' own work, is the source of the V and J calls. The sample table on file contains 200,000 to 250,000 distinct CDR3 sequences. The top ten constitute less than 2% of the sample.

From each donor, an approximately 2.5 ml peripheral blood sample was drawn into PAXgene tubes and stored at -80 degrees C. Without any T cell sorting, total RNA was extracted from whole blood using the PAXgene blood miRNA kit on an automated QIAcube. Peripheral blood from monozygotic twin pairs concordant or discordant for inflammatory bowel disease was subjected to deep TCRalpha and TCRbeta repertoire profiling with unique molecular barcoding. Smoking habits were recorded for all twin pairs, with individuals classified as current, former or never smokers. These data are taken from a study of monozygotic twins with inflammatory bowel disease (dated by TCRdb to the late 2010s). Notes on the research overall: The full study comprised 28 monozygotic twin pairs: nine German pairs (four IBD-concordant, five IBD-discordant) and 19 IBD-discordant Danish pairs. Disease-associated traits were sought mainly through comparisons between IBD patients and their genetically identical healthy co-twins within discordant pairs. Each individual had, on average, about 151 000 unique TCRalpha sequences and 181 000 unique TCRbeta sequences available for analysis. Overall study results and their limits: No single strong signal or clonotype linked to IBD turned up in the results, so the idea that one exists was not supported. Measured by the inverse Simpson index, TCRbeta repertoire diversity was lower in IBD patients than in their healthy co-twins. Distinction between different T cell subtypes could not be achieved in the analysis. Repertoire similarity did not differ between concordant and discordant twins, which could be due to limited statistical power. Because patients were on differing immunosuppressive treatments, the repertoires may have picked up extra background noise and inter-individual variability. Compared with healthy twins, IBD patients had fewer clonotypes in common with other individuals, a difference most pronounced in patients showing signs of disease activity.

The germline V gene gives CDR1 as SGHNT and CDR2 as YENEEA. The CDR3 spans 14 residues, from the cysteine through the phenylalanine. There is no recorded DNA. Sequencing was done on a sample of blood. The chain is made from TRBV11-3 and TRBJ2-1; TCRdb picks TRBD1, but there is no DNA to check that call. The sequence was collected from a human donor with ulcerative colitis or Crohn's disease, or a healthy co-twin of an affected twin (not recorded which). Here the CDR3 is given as CASSSGGSYNEQFF.